The next 22 T cell receptor beta chains were all read from a single sample in a study of blood T cells in healthy people across ages. The authors ran a second PCR of about 6 to 12 cycles using a sample-barcoded 5' primer and a J-beta primer mix. TCRdb itself ran the 5' RACE reads through MiXCR, one entry per CDR3 protein. Of approximately 1,000,000 distinct CDR3 sequences listed, less than 45% were seen once; the top ten hold 13%. Sequencing was done on a sample of blood. These receptor sequences come from a young man in good health.

Only a few counts were recorded for this clonotype. The V call is TRBV7-2, the J call TRBJ1-1, with D hard to call. The CDR3 consists of 13 residues. CDR1 SGHTA and CDR2 FQGNSA come from the germline V gene. Trimming cost V 1 base and J 5 bases, with 8 bases left between them. As DNA, the CDR3 is TGTGCCAGCAGCTTAGAACCCAGTACTGAAGCTTTCTTT. Protein product: CASSLEPSTEAFF.

The CDR3 coding sequence is TGCAGTGCTAGAGGGGCTAGCGTCTCCTACAATGAGCAGTACTTC. As protein: CSARGASVSYNEQYF. The chain is built from TRBV20-1 and TRBJ2-1; D may be TRBD2 (6 bases). The end of the DNA is better explained by TRBJ2-7, so the J call may be wrong. CDR1 is DFQATT and CDR2 is SNEGSKA in the germline V gene (reference sequence). The CDR3 sequence is 15 residues long.

This clonotype was seen a few times. The V and J genes are TRBV2 and TRBJ2-3, with a tentative D call TRBD1 (6 bases). Between the trimmed V and J ends, which lost 3 bases and 0 bases, there was a span of 10 bases. The germline CDR1 and CDR2 sequences are SNHLY and FYNNEI. The CDR3 contains 15 residues. The DNA for the CDR3 is TGTGCCAGCAGTGACAGGGGACCAAGCACAGATACGCAGTATTTT. The encoded protein is CASSDRGPSTDTQYF.

This clonotype was seen at least ten times. The junction and the germline gene differ at one end; a read error may be behind it. The chain uses TRBV5-1 and TRBJ1-1, with D tentatively TRBD1 (5 bases). The CDR3 runs to 15 residues. The V gene's germline CDR1 is SGHRS and CDR2 YFSETQ. CDR3 sequence reads: CASSLAAGMNTEAFF. In nucleotides, the CDR3 is TGTGCCAGCAGCTTAGCGGCAGGGATGAACACTGAAGCTTTCTTT.

The table lists this clonotype with a few counts. The rearrangement joins TRBV4-1 to TRBJ1-2; the match to TRBD1 covers 9 bases. In germline, CDR1 is MGHRA, CDR2 YSYEKL. This CDR3 region has 17 residues. V lost 2 bases and J lost 7; bases outside the gene matches: 14. CDR3 loop: CASSQTLGQGVLGGYTF. In nucleotides, the CDR3 is TGCGCCAGCAGCCAAACGCTGGGACAGGGTGTTCTGGGTGGCTACACCTTC.

The table lists this clonotype with a few counts. The V call is TRBV30, the J call TRBJ2-3, with 7 nucleotides matching TRBD1. V was pared by 3 bases and J by 2 bases, with 5 bases of the junction left unmatched. This CDR3 is 14 amino acids long. Germline CDR1 and CDR2: GTSNPN and SVGIG (reference sequence). CDR3 sequence reads: CAWSLRGSTDTQYF. CDR3 coding DNA: TGTGCCTGGAGCCTCAGGGGGTCCACAGATACGCAGTATTTT.

This clonotype was counted only a few times. The chain combines TRBV7-8 with TRBJ2-1; 8 bases match TRBD1. The CDR3 is 16 residues long. Germline CDR1 and CDR2: SGHVS and FQNEAQ. Germline trimming cut 3 bases from V and 6 bases from J; bases unmatched to any gene: 10. Here the CDR3 reads CASSFPGTGPFNEQFF. As DNA, the CDR3 is TGTGCCAGCAGCTTCCCCGGGACAGGCCCCTTCAATGAGCAGTTCTTC.

This clonotype was seen only a few times. The CDR3 region has the DNA TGTGCCAGCAGTGAAGGGCTGAGTAGCAATCAGCCCCAGCATTTT. As protein: CASSEGLSSNQPQHF. This chain connects TRBV6-1 to TRBJ1-5; D is unclear. Per germline, CDR1 MNHNS and CDR2 SASEGT. The CDR3 length is 15 residues. V shed 1 base and J shed 0 bases, with 7 bases lying between them.

This clonotype came up many times. V is TRBV4-3 and J is TRBJ2-3, with D perhaps TRBD1 (5 bases). This CDR3 has 16 amino acids. The germline V and J ends were trimmed by 1 base and 2 bases, with 13 bases remaining between them. From germline, CDR1 is LGHNA and CDR2 YSLEER. The CDR3 DNA is TGCGCCAGCAGCCAAGGGGCAGGGTTATACACAGATACGCAGTATTTT. Encoded protein: CASSQGAGLYTDTQYF.

This chain uses TRBV6-6 with TRBJ2-3, with 9 bases fitting TRBD1. Germline assignment: CDR1 MNHNY and CDR2 SVGAGI (reference sequence). The CDR3 consists of 17 residues. Losses at the gene ends were 7 bases for V and 1 base for J; bases not matched to a gene: 12. The CDR3 protein is CASTERSQGAGTDTQYF. DNA of the CDR3: TGTGCCAGCACCGAAAGGTCACAGGGGGCCGGCACAGATACGCAGTATTTT.

The sample holds one count of this clonotype. The chain links TRBV20-1 to TRBJ2-3; D may match TRBD1 or TRBD2 (5 bases each). The CDR3 covers 16 residues. Germline lookup yields CDR1 DFQATT and CDR2 SNEGSKA (reference sequence). V was trimmed by 2 bases and J by 4 bases, leaving 19 bases between them. Written as DNA, the CDR3 is TGCAGTGCTAGATTACCGGGACGAGCGCGGTCAGATACGCAGTATTTT. It translates to CSARLPGRARSDTQYF.

The CDR3 loop reads CASSGSGDTGELFF. DNA for the CDR3: TGTGCCAGCAGTGGTTCCGGGGACACCGGGGAGCTGTTTTTT. The J gene is TRBJ2-2, the V gene TRBV12-3 or TRBV12-4, with a tentative D call TRBD2 (5 bases). The CDR3 has 14 residues. V was clipped by 5 bases and J by 3 bases, with 10 bases between them.

The J gene is TRBJ1-1, the V gene TRBV7-9; no clear D gene. V was clipped by 5 bases and J by 0 bases, with 10 bases between them. The CDR3 sequence is 14 residues long. Germline V gene lookup returns CDR1 SEHNR and CDR2 FQNEAQ (reference sequence). The CDR3 bases are TGTGCCAGCAGCCCCACGTTAGTGAACACTGAAGCTTTCTTT. It translates to CASSPTLVNTEAFF.

The genes are TRBV6-2 or TRBV6-3 and TRBJ1-6; the D gene is possibly TRBD1 (6 bases). Germline lookup yields CDR1 MNHEY and CDR2 SVGEGT. Between the trimmed V and J ends, which lost 3 bases and 8 bases, there was a span of 11 bases. The CDR3 length is 14 residues. The CDR3 bases are TGTGCCAGCAGTTATAAAGGGGGTTATTCACCCCTCCACTTT. As protein: CASSYKGGYSPLHF.

In this sample, this clonotype turned up a few times. The V gene is TRBV5-1, the J gene TRBJ2-1, with 12 bases identical to TRBD2. CDR1 is SGHRS, CDR2 YFSETQ, per germline. V dropped 2 bases and J dropped 3; count of bases not matched to a gene: 6. The CDR3 has 17 amino acids. The DNA of the CDR3 is TGCGCCAGCAGCTTCGCTAGCGGGGGGGTCATCTACAATGAGCAGTTCTTC. Translation gives CASSFASGGVIYNEQFF.

This clonotype was counted a few times. The chain joins TRBV10-3 to TRBJ1-2; D unclear. This CDR3 region has 12 residues. V lost 11 bases to trimming and J lost 3 bases, with 13 bases between them. Germline loops: CDR1 ENHRY, CDR2 SYGVKD. For the CDR3, the DNA is TGTGCCGCCCGGGCGGGTGACTATGGCTACACCTTC. It is translated as CAARAGDYGYTF.

The V and J genes are TRBV20-1 and TRBJ1-4; D gene ambiguous. The CDR3 has 13 residues. Germline CDR1 and CDR2: DFQATT and SNEGSKA (reference sequence). V lost 3 bases and J lost 3, with 8 bases in between. The CDR3: CSARRPANEKLFF. CDR3 nucleotides: TGCAGTGCTAGGAGGCCGGCTAATGAAAAACTGTTTTTT.

The gene calls are TRBV20-1 and TRBJ2-3, with D possibly being TRBD1 (5 bases). The CDR3 totals 15 residues. Germline V gene lookup returns CDR1 DFQATT and CDR2 SNEGSKA (reference sequence). Deletions cut 4 bases from V and 0 bases from J, with 14 bases between. As DNA, the CDR3 is TGCAGTGCTACTTCGGCAGGGCCAAGCACAGATACGCAGTATTTT. Translated, it gives CSATSAGPSTDTQYF.

On this clonotype itself: A read error is possible here, since a much larger clone lies one base away. This rearrangement joins TRBV28 to TRBJ1-5, with 11 bases that match TRBD1. Per the germline V gene, CDR1 is MDHEN and CDR2 is SYDVKM. The CDR3 consists of 14 residues. After removal of 4 bases from V and 5 bases from J, the junction contained 1 base not matched to a gene. The CDR3 here is CASSWTGGYQPQHF. CDR3 coding DNA: TGTGCCAGCAGTTGGACAGGGGGCTATCAGCCCCAGCATTTT.

The V call is TRBV13, the J call TRBJ2-3; no firm D call. Germline CDR1 PRHDT, CDR2 FYEKMQ (reference sequence). Trimming cost V 5 bases and J 4 bases, with 7 bases left between them. The CDR3 contains 12 residues. The CDR3 here is CASSPESDTQYF. For the CDR3, the DNA is TGTGCCAGCAGCCCGGAGTCAGATACGCAGTATTTT.

V and J are TRBV7-6 and TRBJ1-4, with TRBD1 as a possible D gene (5 bases). Deletions cut 0 bases from V and 5 bases from J, with 16 bases between. The CDR3 is 17 amino acids. The V gene's germline CDR1 is SGHVS and CDR2 FNYEAQ. The CDR3 is CASSLAEGTGENEKLFF. The CDR3 region has the DNA TGTGCCAGCAGCTTAGCCGAGGGGACCGGTGAGAATGAAAAACTGTTTTTT.

This chain uses TRBV10-3 with TRBJ2-1; D unresolved. Looked up from germline, CDR1 is ENHRY and CDR2 is SYGVKD. The CDR3 totals 16 residues. The ends were cut back, 10 bases at V and 2 bases at J, with 21 bases in the middle. The CDR3 here is CATNTDPTGPYNEQFF. The CDR3 DNA sequence: TGTGCCACCAACACGGACCCGACCGGCCCCTACAATGAGCAGTTCTTC.